This T cell receptor (beta chain) is from a study of T cell changes during pregnancy in multiple sclerosis. The V gene's germline CDR1 is LGHNT and CDR2 FRNRAP. V gave up 3 bases and J gave up 10 bases, with 10 bases separating them. The length of the CDR3 is 12 residues. Only in-frame clones appear in the TCRdb table, and some are missing; sequencing was by immunoSEQ multiplex PCR. The top ten hold less than 2% of the sample, which has tens of thousands of clones, roughly 91% seen once. The material sequenced was peripheral blood, taken after pregnancy. The chain is built from TRBV12-5 and TRBJ2-1; D unresolved. This clonotype originated in a female donor in good health, enrolled as a control in a pregnancy study. The CDR3 nucleotides read TGTGCTAGTGGTTTTTTTACAGACGAGCAGTTCTTC. Translation gives CASGFFTDEQFF.